This entry concerns a single TCR beta chain. MiXCR was run by TCRdb on the 5' RACE reads, yielding one entry per CDR3 protein. The table includes about 79,000 distinct CDR3 sequences, approximately 13% detected once. This entry comes from a study of early T cells in non-severe SARS-CoV-2 infection. Germline V gene data show CDR1 as SGHTA and CDR2 as FQGNSA. The V and J ends lost 5 bases and 3 bases respectively, with 13 bases between them. This CDR3 has 14 residues. The chain uses TRBV7-2 and TRBJ1-1, with D perhaps TRBD1 (6 bases). This clonotype was sampled from an adult who was a healthcare worker with PCR-confirmed SARS-CoV-2 infection or an uninfected control (not recorded which). Material for sequencing was whole blood. The chain's CDR3 is CASSTGTFYTEAFF. As DNA, the CDR3 is TGTGCCAGCAGCACGGGGACATTTTACACTGAAGCTTTCTTT.